These 3 T cell receptor beta chains were sequenced from one sample in a study of a mutant IDH1 vaccine in newly diagnosed glioma (dated by TCRdb to about 2021). The library was generated by the immunoSEQ multiplex PCR assay. This is the immuneACCESS table as TCRdb keeps it, with only in-frame sequences that have V and J called. A part of the clones is gone; compared with another copy, unresolved V genes explain less than half, and the rest is unexplained. Across this sample there are roughly 49,000 clones, with 80% to 95% seen only once. 2% to 2.5% of the sample lies in the top ten. What the time point label conveys for this sample: week 35, safety follow-up. Each vaccine dose was 300 ug of a 20-mer mutant IDH1 peptide in Montanide, given subcutaneously with topical imiquimod. These receptors' targets are unknown. Source: PBMCs, taken from a glioma patient whose treatment included an IDH1 peptide vaccine. All receptors derive from a man aged 50 or older with glioma.

This sequence joins TRBV13 and TRBJ2-2; 9 bases agree with TRBD2. Losses at the gene ends were 5 bases for V and 6 bases for J; bases not matched to a gene: 13. From germline, CDR1 is PRHDT and CDR2 FYEKMQ (reference sequence). CDR3 length: 17 amino acids. CDR3 amino acids: CASSEPSGIVDAGELFF. The CDR3 DNA is TGTGCCAGCAGCGAACCTAGCGGGATAGTTGATGCCGGGGAGCTGTTTTTT.

The sample holds a few counts of this clone. The chain combines TRBV10-3 with TRBJ1-3, with a possible D match to TRBD1 (6 bases). The V and J ends lost 9 bases and 4 bases respectively, with 10 bases between them. The CDR3 consists of 12 residues. Per germline, CDR1 ENHRY and CDR2 SYGVKD. DNA for the CDR3: TGTGCCATACAGGGCACAGGAAACACCATATATTTT. Its translation: CAIQGTGNTIYF.

This chain links TRBV27 with TRBJ2-3; tentatively, D is TRBD1 (5 bases). Germline loops: CDR1 MNHEY, CDR2 SMNVEV (reference sequence). The CDR3 runs 16 residues. The V and J ends lost 2 bases and 4 bases respectively, with 16 bases between them. The CDR3 DNA sequence: TGTGCCAGCAGTTTAGGTTTTAACCTAGGGGCAGATACGCAGTATTTT. Its translation is CASSLGFNLGADTQYF.